This T cell receptor beta chain was profiled in a study of shared clonotypes between healthy human individuals. Using immunoSEQ multiplex PCR, the repertoire was profiled, and TCRdb retains in-frame clones only, with some absent. The data contain 550,000 to 800,000 clones, around 72% of them singletons. The CDR3 consists of 14 residues. CDR1 is MNHEY and CDR2 is SVGAGI in the germline V gene. Between the trimmed V and J ends, which lost 0 bases and 8 bases, there was a span of 13 bases. This clone was found once. This TCR was recovered from a woman aged 25 to 39 in good health. The sequenced sample consisted of memory CD4+ T cells sorted from blood. Specified subset: CD45RA-negative fraction. This chain links TRBV6-5 with TRBJ1-2; no clear D gene. The CDR3 loop reads CASSYSGTSGGYTF. CDR3 DNA sequence: TGTGCCAGCAGTTACTCTGGCACCTCCGGGGGCTACACCTTC.